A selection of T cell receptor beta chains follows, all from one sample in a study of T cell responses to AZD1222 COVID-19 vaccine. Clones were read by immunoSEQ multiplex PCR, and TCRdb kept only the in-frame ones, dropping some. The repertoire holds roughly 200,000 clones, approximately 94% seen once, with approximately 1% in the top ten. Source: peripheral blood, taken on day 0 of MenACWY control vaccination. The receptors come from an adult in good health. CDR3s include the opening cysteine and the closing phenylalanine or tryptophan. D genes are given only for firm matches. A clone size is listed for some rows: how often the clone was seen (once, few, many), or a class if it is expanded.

TGTGCCAGCAGTATAGCGGGGGGGCTGAACGAGCAGTACTTC CASSIAGGLNEQYF TRBJ2-7 NA TRBD2 TRBV7-2
TGTGCCAGCAGCAAAGAGATAGGGAGATTCTACGAGCAGTACTTC CASSKEIGRFYEQYF TRBJ2-7 NA NA TRBV21-1
TGTGCCAGCAGCCCCGGACAGGTTAATTCACCCCTCCACTTT CASSPGQVNSPLHF TRBJ1-6 once TRBD1 TRBV5-4
TGTGCCAGCAGCTTACAGGGGATGAACACTGAAGCTTTCTTT CASSLQGMNTEAFF TRBJ1-1 NA NA TRBV7-9
TGTGCCAGCAGTTACTCGTCCAGGGCGTACTATGGCTACACCTTC CASSYSSRAYYGYTF TRBJ1-2 NA NA TRBV6-5
TGTGCCAGCAGCCAAGCGAGACAGAACACTGAAGCTTTCTTT CASSQARQNTEAFF TRBJ1-1 NA NA TRBV3-1/TRBV3-2
TGTGCCAGCAAGAGGGAGACTTCAACTAATGAAAAACTGTTTTTT CASKRETSTNEKLFF TRBJ1-4 NA NA TRBV6-5
TGTGCCAGCAGTCTTAGCGGGGGGCGGGAGACCCAGTACTTC CASSLSGGRETQYF TRBJ2-5 NA TRBD2 TRBV6-5
TGTGCCAGCAGTGAGTGGGCGGGGGGGACTCTGGGCACAGATACGCAGTATTTT CASSEWAGGTLGTDTQYF TRBJ2-3 NA TRBD2 TRBV2
TGTGCCAGCTCACCAGGGGGTAACGAGCAGTTCTTC CASSPGGNEQFF TRBJ2-1 NA NA TRBV18
TGTGCCAGCAGCCCGGGACTCTGGGACTACGAGCAGTACTTC CASSPGLWDYEQYF TRBJ2-7 NA NA TRBV7-2
TGTGCCAGCAGCTCGGGGACTAGCGGGGGCCAAGTCACGCAGTATTTT CASSSGTSGGQVTQYF TRBJ2-3 NA TRBD2 TRBV7-2
TGTGCCAGCAGCATCTACAGGGGGCGGGGTAATTCACCCCTCCACTTT CASSIYRGRGNSPLHF TRBJ1-6 NA TRBD1 TRBV7-9
TGTGCCAGCAGTTTACCGATCCAAGGGGGCGCTAATGAAAAACTGTTTTTT CASSLPIQGGANEKLFF TRBJ1-4 once TRBD1 TRBV28
TGTGCCAGCAGCTTAGAGGGGGGCACTGAAGCTTTCTTT CASSLEGGTEAFF TRBJ1-1 NA NA TRBV7-9
TGTGCCTCCGCTGGACTGGTCTACAATGAGCAGTTCTTC CASAGLVYNEQFF TRBJ2-1 NA NA TRBV6-6
TGTGCCAGCAGTTACGGGGGACACCTTTTGGCCGGGCTCGAGCAGTACTTC CASSYGGHLLAGLEQYF TRBJ2-7 NA NA TRBV6-2/TRBV6-3
TGTGCCAGTAGTGGGGCCGGGACTAACACTGAAGCTTTCTTT CASSGAGTNTEAFF TRBJ1-1 NA NA TRBV19
TGTGCCAGCAGTGCCTTGGCCGGGGACACTGAAGCTTTCTTT CASSALAGDTEAFF TRBJ1-1 NA NA TRBV6-6
TGCGCCAGCAGCTCCGGACAGGGGGTTTACAATGAGCAGTTCTTC CASSSGQGVYNEQFF TRBJ2-1 NA TRBD1 TRBV5-1
TGTGCCAGCAGCTTAACTCGGGGGAGCAATCAGCCCCAGCATTTT CASSLTRGSNQPQHF TRBJ1-5 NA NA TRBV11-2
TGCAGTGGGACGGACGGCTATGGCTACACCTTC CSGTDGYGYTF TRBJ1-2 NA NA TRBV20-1
TGTGCCAGCAGCTCCAGCGGGTATGGCTACACCTTC CASSSSGYGYTF TRBJ1-2 NA NA TRBV7-9
TGTGCTAGCAGCCAGAGACAGAACACTGAAGCTTTCTTT CASSQRQNTEAFF TRBJ1-1 NA NA TRBV7-7
TGTGCCACCAGCAGAGATAGAGGGGCAGGGCAGTTCTTC CATSRDRGAGQFF TRBJ2-1 NA NA TRBV15
TGTGCCAGCAGCTTGAGAACTAGCGGGGCCTACAATGAGCAGTTCTTC CASSLRTSGAYNEQFF TRBJ2-1 once TRBD2 TRBV5-6
TGTGCCAGCAGCCAGGGCTACCTGGATACGCAGTATTTT CASSQGYLDTQYF TRBJ2-3 NA NA TRBV7-9
TGTGCCAGCAGCAAACGCCGGAACCAAGAGACCCAGTACTTC CASSKRRNQETQYF TRBJ2-5 NA NA TRBV21-1
TGTGCCAGCTCACCGGGATTTTCCGAGACCCAGTACTTC CASSPGFSETQYF TRBJ2-5 NA NA TRBV18
TGCGCCAGCAGCGCCGCTATGGGGGGGGCCCCCAGGACCCAGTACTTC CASSAAMGGAPRTQYF TRBJ2-5 NA NA TRBV5-1
TGTGCCAGCAGCTCCCGGGCAGGGAGCTGGGAATCACCCCTCCACTTT CASSSRAGSWESPLHF TRBJ1-6 NA NA TRBV11-2
TGCGCCAGCAGCCTTCAGGGTACTAATGAAAAACTGTTTTTT CASSLQGTNEKLFF TRBJ1-4 NA NA TRBV5-1
TGTGCCAGCAGCCCACGGCTCGACGGTTCTCGCTATGGCTACACCTTC CASSPRLDGSRYGYTF TRBJ1-2 NA NA TRBV7-2
TGTGCCAGCAGCCGCGGGCAGGTAATCTACAATGAGCAGTTCTTC CASSRGQVIYNEQFF TRBJ2-1 NA NA TRBV3-1/TRBV3-2
TGTGCCAGCAGCCAAGCTCCAGGGAGCTCTGGAAACACCATATATTTT CASSQAPGSSGNTIYF TRBJ1-3 NA NA TRBV4-2
TGTGCCAGCGAGGCGGGAGCTGTTAATGAAAAACTGTTTTTT CASEAGAVNEKLFF TRBJ1-4 NA NA TRBV7-9
TGTGCCAGCAGTGAAATAGGTCGGACTGAAGCTTTCTTT CASSEIGRTEAFF TRBJ1-1 NA NA TRBV6-1
TGTGCCAGCAGCCCGGGGGGGGGTCAGCCCCAGCATTTT CASSPGGGQPQHF TRBJ1-5 NA NA TRBV6-5
TGTGCCAGCAGTCAACGGAGGGGGCAGTTGCAGGGAAACACCATATATTTT CASSQRRGQLQGNTIYF TRBJ1-3 NA TRBD1 TRBV7-8
TGCGCCAGCAGTGAGTCGGCCCGCCTGAACACTGAAGCTTTCTTT CASSESARLNTEAFF TRBJ1-1 NA NA TRBV10-1
TGTGCCAGCAGCTTTAGCGGGGGGGCCGGGGAGACCCAGTACTTC CASSFSGGAGETQYF TRBJ2-5 NA TRBD2 TRBV9
TGTGCCTGGAGTGAACAGGGGGCGCCGACCTTC CAWSEQGAPTF TRBJ1-2 NA TRBD1 TRBV30
TGTGCCAGCTCACGGGACGGCGCAGACACCATATATTTT CASSRDGADTIYF TRBJ1-3 NA NA TRBV18
TGTGCCAGCCTAGACCAGACAGGGTCAAGTAGAACCCTCCACTTT CASLDQTGSSRTLHF TRBJ1-6 NA TRBD1 TRBV6-5
TGTGCCACAAGGGTTAGCAATCAGCCCCAGCATTTT CATRVSNQPQHF TRBJ1-5 NA NA TRBV6-5
TGCGCCAGCAGGGACGAGACCGGGGAGCTGTTTTTT CASRDETGELFF TRBJ2-2 NA NA TRBV5-1